What follows are 13 T cell receptor beta chains derived from one specimen sequenced in a study of T cells expressing NK-cell markers (dated by TCRdb to 2019 to 2021). Library preparation was by 5' RACE. TCRdb shows the sequencer as Illumina HiSeq 2000. Through TCRdb reprocessing, the reads give one entry per CDR3 protein sequence; DNA is omitted. The sample's records list 300,000 to 500,000 distinct CDR3 sequences. The ten top clones hold about 10% of the sample. The specimen sequenced was blood T cells: a sorted CD56 or NKG2C T cell subset, CD4+ or CD8+ T cells, or bulk PBMC T cells (not recorded which). These TCRs come from a woman aged 45-59 years in good health. Donor details come from another sample of the same person, matched by shared clones.

The J gene is TRBJ1-6, the V gene TRBV3-1; TCRdb outputs TRBD1, but without DNA this stays unchecked. The CDR3 has 17 amino acids. Looked up from germline, CDR1 is LGHDT and CDR2 is YNNKEL (reference sequence). This chain's CDR3 is CASHQSGMRGFGTPLHF.

The chain links TRBV18 to TRBJ2-2. Germline-derived CDR1 and CDR2 are KGHSH and LQKENI. This CDR3 has 16 amino acids. CDR3 sequence reads: CASSPLRAENTGELFF.

The chain has TRBV14 and TRBJ2-7; the TRBD1 assignment by TCRdb is unverifiable without DNA. Germline CDR1 reads SGHDN; CDR2 reads FVKESK. CDR3 size: 16 residues. CDR3: CASSQEVWGTGVEQYF.

The chain joins TRBV6-5 to TRBJ2-3; the D call of TRBD2 rests on TCRdb alone, since no DNA is present to check it. This CDR3 has 15 amino acids. Germline CDR1 and CDR2: MNHEY and SVGAGI. The CDR3 sequence is CASRKGLAGVDTQYF.

The rearrangement joins TRBV15 to TRBJ2-1; TCRdb names TRBD2, which stays unverified in the absence of DNA. This CDR3 has 16 amino acids. The germline V gene encodes CDR1 LNHNV and CDR2 YYDKDF (reference sequence). The CDR3: CATSRAGTSVISEQFF.

The chain uses TRBV5-1 and TRBJ2-1; the TCRdb call, TRBD2, lacks DNA for checking. CDR1 is SGHRS and CDR2 is YFSETQ in the germline V gene. CDR3 length: 13 residues. The CDR3: CASSLPGTSMQFF.

This sequence joins TRBV5-1 and TRBJ2-1; absent DNA, TCRdb's TRBD2 call cannot be checked. Germline CDR1 reads SGHRS; CDR2 reads YFSETQ. The CDR3 extends over 17 amino acids. The CDR3 sequence: CASSLTSGSPRYNEQFF.

This chain connects TRBV4-2 to TRBJ2-3. The CDR3 is 16 amino acids. Germline lookup yields CDR1 LGHNA and CDR2 YNFKEQ. CDR3 sequence: CASSQDWLASTDTQYF.

CDR3 protein: CATWASLADTQYF. The V and J genes are TRBV15 and TRBJ2-3; with no DNA, the TCRdb D assignment of TRBD2 cannot be verified. Per germline, CDR1 LNHNV and CDR2 YYDKDF (reference sequence). This CDR3 contains 13 residues. The full variable domain, its missing parts supplied by reference TRBV15 and TRBJ2-3, is DAMVIQNPRYQVTQFGKPVTLSCSQTLNHNVMYWYQQKSSQAPKLLFHYYDKDFNNEADTPDNFQSRRPNTSFCFLDIRSPGLGDTAMYLCATWASLADTQYFGPGTRLTVL.

V usage is TRBV19 and J usage is TRBJ2-1. The length of the CDR3 is 15 residues. Germline assignment: CDR1 LNHDA and CDR2 SQIVND (reference sequence). The CDR3 here is CASIMGLSSYNEQFF.

The rearrangement links TRBV5-1 to TRBJ2-2; lacking DNA, the TRBD1 call made by TCRdb goes unchecked. Germline CDR1 and CDR2: SGHRS and YFSETQ. The CDR3 spans 14 residues. The CDR3 spells CASRRTANTGELFF.

The chain is built from TRBV12-3 or TRBV12-4 and TRBJ1-1; TCRdb designates TRBD1, a call that cannot be tested without DNA. This CDR3 has 15 residues. The CDR3 loop is CASSKQGGKDTEAFF.

The V gene is TRBV15, the J gene TRBJ2-1; the TCRdb D gene call, TRBD1, has no DNA to confirm it. The CDR3 totals 16 residues. Germline assignment: CDR1 LNHNV and CDR2 YYDKDF (reference sequence). CDR3 protein: CATSRVAAGEGDEQFF.